The rows below give T cell receptor beta chains drawn from one sample of a study of blood T cell repertoires in COVID-19. Assay used: immunoSEQ multiplex PCR; TCRdb lists only in-frame clones, some missing. The data show roughly 120,000 clones, 80% to 90% seen once. The source material was peripheral blood. These receptors were obtained from a human donor in a cohort sampled during active COVID-19. CDR3s include the opening cysteine and the closing phenylalanine or tryptophan. A D gene is named only where the DNA matches it firmly. Clone size appears in some rows only: once, few, many, or a class for an expanded clone.

v_call	j_call	clone_size	d_call	cdr3_aa	cdr3_nt
TRBV5-4	TRBJ1-1	NA	TRBD1	CASSPTKRTGMVSTEAFF	TGTGCCAGCAGCCCGACCAAGAGGACAGGGATGGTCTCTACTGAAGCTTTCTTT
TRBV7-2	TRBJ2-1	NA	TRBD2	CASSLGRGVTNSSYNEQFF	TGTGCCAGCAGCTTAGGGCGGGGGGTAACCAACAGCTCCTACAATGAGCAGTTCTTC
TRBV27	TRBJ1-2	few	NA	CASRVNFAANYGYTF	TGTGCCAGCAGAGTTAATTTTGCGGCTAACTATGGCTACACCTTC
TRBV19	TRBJ1-2	NA	NA	CASKEEPNYGYTF	TGTGCCAGTAAGGAGGAGCCTAACTATGGCTACACCTTC
TRBV3-1/TRBV3-2	TRBJ1-2	few	NA	CASSQSPLSGDGYTF	TGTGCCAGCAGCCAAAGTCCCCTTAGTGGTGATGGCTACACCTTC
TRBV6-5	TRBJ2-2	NA	TRBD1	CASSSGTAYTGELFF	TGTGCCAGCAGTTCCGGGACAGCATACACCGGGGAGCTGTTTTTT
TRBV19	TRBJ1-1	NA	NA	CASSIASRMTEAFF	TGTGCCAGTAGTATAGCGTCCAGGATGACTGAAGCTTTCTTT
TRBV29-1	TRBJ1-2	NA	NA	CSVTGGRGYLNYGYTF	TGCAGCGTTACGGGAGGGAGGGGATATCTTAACTATGGCTACACCTTC
TRBV14	TRBJ1-6	NA	NA	CASSQDPGGSYNSPLHF	TGTGCCAGCAGCCAAGATCCGGGAGGTTCCTATAATTCACCCCTCCACTTT
TRBV7-7	TRBJ2-5	NA	TRBD1	CASSYPGQGGETQYF	TGTGCTAGCAGCTACCCGGGACAGGGGGGAGAGACCCAGTACTTC
TRBV27	TRBJ1-6	once	NA	CASSLGPREGSSYNSPLHF	TGTGCCAGCAGTTTAGGGCCGAGGGAGGGCAGCTCCTATAATTCACCCCTCCACTTT
TRBV5-1	TRBJ2-7	NA	TRBD2	CASSRGASGSRYEQYF	TGCGCCAGCAGCCGCGGGGCTAGCGGGAGCCGGTACGAGCAGTACTTC
TRBV19	TRBJ2-7	once	NA	CASRTGSSYEQYF	TGTGCCAGTCGCACCGGGTCCTCCTACGAGCAGTACTTC
TRBV9	TRBJ1-6	NA	TRBD1	CASTGQGMNNSPLHF	TGTGCCAGCACCGGACAGGGAATGAATAATTCACCCCTCCACTTT
TRBV7-9	TRBJ2-7	NA	TRBD1	CASSPGTGNYEQYF	TGTGCCAGCAGCCCCGGGACAGGGAATTACGAGCAGTACTTC
TRBV19	TRBJ1-1	NA	NA	CASSIGNTEAFF	TGTGCCAGTAGTATCGGTAACACTGAAGCTTTCTTT
TRBV6-5	TRBJ1-2	NA	NA	CASTRAGGHYGYTF	TGTGCCAGCACCCGGGCGGGGGGACACTATGGCTACACCTTC
TRBV7-9	TRBJ2-1	NA	NA	CASSSEVNEQFF	TGTGCCAGCAGCTCAGAAGTCAATGAGCAGTTCTTC
TRBV5-4	TRBJ2-3	NA	TRBD2	CASSLFRGGGTDTQYF	TGTGCCAGCAGCTTGTTTCGCGGGGGGGGGACAGATACGCAGTATTTT
TRBV4-1	TRBJ2-7	NA	NA	CASSQVVSYEQYF	TGCGCCAGCAGCCAAGTTGTCAGTTACGAGCAGTACTTC
TRBV2	TRBJ1-1	NA	NA	CASSEVRGSNTEAFF	TGTGCCAGCAGTGAGGTGCGGGGGTCGAACACTGAAGCTTTCTTT
TRBV5-8	TRBJ1-2	NA	TRBD1	CASSPERQGSYGYTF	TGTGCCAGCAGCCCGGAACGACAGGGGAGCTATGGCTACACCTTC
TRBV5-1	TRBJ2-3	NA	TRBD2	CASSLGLAAGLDTQYF	TGCGCCAGCAGCTTAGGACTAGCGGCGGGTTTAGATACGCAGTATTTT
TRBV7-8	TRBJ2-7	once	NA	CASSPTEKFSYEQYF	TGTGCCAGCAGCCCCACAGAGAAATTCTCCTACGAGCAGTACTTC
TRBV6-6	TRBJ2-7	NA	TRBD2	CASSLGLVKEQYF	TGTGCCAGCAGTTTGGGACTAGTTAAGGAGCAGTACTTC
TRBV7-9	TRBJ1-4	NA	TRBD1	CASSYTGAPNEKLFF	TGTGCCAGCAGTTATACAGGGGCCCCTAATGAAAAACTGTTTTTT
TRBV6-6	TRBJ1-2	NA	NA	CATDKQGGYGYTF	TGTGCCACCGACAAGCAGGGTGGCTATGGCTACACCTTC
TRBV7-9	TRBJ2-7	NA	TRBD1	CASSSRGISSYEQYF	TGTGCCAGCAGCTCCAGGGGGATAAGCTCCTACGAGCAGTACTTC
TRBV12-5	TRBJ1-2	few	TRBD1	CASGPGQGGYTF	TGTGCTAGTGGTCCCGGACAGGGTGGCTACACCTTC
TRBV6-1	TRBJ2-7	NA	NA	CASSEEGLIQGNEQYF	TGTGCCAGCAGTGAAGAGGGGTTAATCCAGGGAAACGAGCAGTACTTC
TRBV25-1	TRBJ2-1	NA	NA	CASSEGGGNEQFF	TGTGCCAGCAGTGAAGGAGGCGGGAATGAGCAGTTCTTC
TRBV5-1	TRBJ2-7	NA	NA	CASSLGQNYEQYF	TGCGCCAGCAGCTTGGGACAGAACTACGAGCAGTACTTC
TRBV28	TRBJ2-7	NA	NA	CASNQGSYEQYF	TGTGCCAGCAATCAGGGGTCCTACGAGCAGTACTTC
TRBV18	TRBJ2-7	NA	NA	CASSSRGSGAYEQYF	TGTGCCAGCTCCTCTCGTGGGTCAGGGGCGTACGAGCAGTACTTC
TRBV28	TRBJ1-2	once	NA	CASSAPGGSGYTF	TGTGCCAGCAGCGCCCCGGGGGGGAGCGGCTACACCTTC
TRBV4-2	TRBJ1-3	few	TRBD1	CASSQASGGGNTIYF	TGTGCCAGCAGCCAAGCGTCAGGGGGCGGAAACACCATATATTTT
TRBV2	TRBJ2-1	NA	NA	CASTAGFGSDEQFF	TGTGCCAGCACGGCGGGTTTCGGTAGCGATGAGCAGTTCTTC
TRBV19	TRBJ2-1	NA	NA	CASKKNGEDEQFF	TGTGCCAGTAAGAAAAACGGTGAGGATGAGCAGTTCTTC
TRBV7-9	TRBJ2-1	NA	TRBD1	CASSRTQGAGYNEQFF	TGTGCCAGCAGCCGGACCCAGGGGGCGGGCTACAATGAGCAGTTCTTC
TRBV6-5	TRBJ1-2	NA	NA	CASSYSNQGWYGYTF	TGTGCCAGCAGTTACTCGAATCAGGGGTGGTATGGCTACACCTTC
TRBV19	TRBJ1-2	NA	TRBD1	CASSINFPGQGVYGYTF	TGTGCCAGTAGTATCAATTTCCCTGGACAGGGAGTCTATGGCTACACCTTC
TRBV6-6	TRBJ1-1	NA	TRBD1	CASSYRDRRNTEAFF	TGTGCCAGCAGTTACCGGGACAGGAGGAACACTGAAGCTTTCTTT
TRBV12-5	TRBJ2-1	NA	NA	CASGSGQYNEQFF	TGTGCTAGTGGTAGCGGACAGTACAATGAGCAGTTCTTC
TRBV10-3	TRBJ2-3	once	TRBD2	CATWEGSSTDTQYF	TGTGCCACCTGGGAGGGCTCTAGCACAGATACGCAGTATTTT